This T cell receptor (beta chain) appears in the sequencing data of a study of T cell changes during pregnancy in multiple sclerosis. V was cut by 11 bases and J by 0 bases, with 20 bases left in between. This CDR3 region has 16 residues. Germline V gene sequence: CDR1 ENHRY, CDR2 SYGVKD. The repertoire was sequenced with immunoSEQ multiplex PCR; TCRdb's copy has only in-frame clones and lacks some. The table records about 39,000 clones, 85% to 95% of them present only once. This specimen was CD4+ T cells from peripheral blood mononuclear cells, taken after pregnancy. This clonotype was sampled from a female donor with multiple sclerosis, enrolled in a pregnancy study. The chain couples TRBV10-3 to TRBJ1-5, with TRBD1 as a possible D gene (5 bases). The DNA for the CDR3 is TGTGCCCCCACGGGACTTCCTAGGAATAGCAATCAGCCCCAGCATTTT. Translated, it gives CAPTGLPRNSNQPQHF.